The rows below give T cell receptor beta chains drawn from one sample of a study of blood T cell repertoires in COVID-19. Clones were sequenced by immunoSEQ multiplex PCR, and TCRdb holds only the in-frame ones, with some missing. Of some 240,000 clones listed, around 83% are singletons. Sequencing used peripheral blood. Receptor source: a woman aged 40-49 years who had recovered from COVID-19. The CDR3 runs from the conserved cysteine through the conserved F or W. The D gene is left open where the match is weak. Clone size is given for some rows only: seen once, a few or many times, or a class if the clone is expanded.

v_call: TRBV5-1; j_call: TRBJ2-5; d_call: NA; clone_size: NA; cdr3_aa: CASSFNGQETQYF; cdr3_nt: TGCGCCAGCAGCTTTAACGGGCAAGAGACCCAGTACTTC
v_call: TRBV3-1/TRBV3-2; j_call: TRBJ2-1; d_call: NA; clone_size: NA; cdr3_aa: CASSQELSNNEQFF; cdr3_nt: TGTGCCAGCAGCCAAGAACTTAGTAACAATGAGCAGTTCTTC
v_call: TRBV6-5; j_call: TRBJ2-3; d_call: TRBD1; clone_size: NA; cdr3_aa: CASSRGTGGADTQYF; cdr3_nt: TGTGCCAGCAGCCGAGGGACAGGGGGCGCAGATACGCAGTATTTT
v_call: TRBV10-2; j_call: TRBJ2-5; d_call: NA; clone_size: NA; cdr3_aa: CATGQSQETQYF; cdr3_nt: TGCGCCACCGGACAGTCACAAGAGACCCAGTACTTC
v_call: TRBV12-3/TRBV12-4; j_call: TRBJ1-6; d_call: NA; clone_size: once; cdr3_aa: CATKQGGNSPLHF; cdr3_nt: TGTGCCACTAAACAGGGCGGGAATTCACCCCTCCACTTT
v_call: TRBV5-1; j_call: TRBJ2-5; d_call: TRBD1; clone_size: NA; cdr3_aa: CASSGPGQKETQYF; cdr3_nt: TGCGCCAGCAGCGGACCGGGACAGAAAGAGACCCAGTACTTC
v_call: TRBV11-3; j_call: TRBJ2-5; d_call: NA; clone_size: NA; cdr3_aa: CASSRGTQETQYF; cdr3_nt: TGTGCCAGCAGCAGGGGGACCCAAGAGACCCAGTACTTC
v_call: TRBV3-1/TRBV3-2; j_call: TRBJ1-6; d_call: NA; clone_size: NA; cdr3_aa: CASSPKTWAFPNNSPLHF; cdr3_nt: TGTGCCAGCAGCCCGAAAACCTGGGCTTTTCCTAATAATTCACCCCTCCACTTT
v_call: TRBV2; j_call: TRBJ1-4; d_call: TRBD1; clone_size: NA; cdr3_aa: CASSGDRGYEKLFF; cdr3_nt: TGTGCCAGCAGTGGGGACAGGGGGTATGAAAAACTGTTTTTT
v_call: TRBV28; j_call: TRBJ2-3; d_call: TRBD2; clone_size: NA; cdr3_aa: CASSGLAGISTDTQYF; cdr3_nt: TGTGCCAGCAGTGGGCTAGCGGGGATTAGCACAGATACGCAGTATTTT
v_call: TRBV30; j_call: TRBJ1-1; d_call: NA; clone_size: NA; cdr3_aa: CAWSVLSEAFF; cdr3_nt: TGTGCCTGGAGTGTACTCTCTGAAGCTTTCTTT
v_call: TRBV28; j_call: TRBJ1-1; d_call: TRBD1; clone_size: NA; cdr3_aa: CASRSGQGDVEAFF; cdr3_nt: TGTGCCAGCAGATCTGGACAGGGCGATGTGGAAGCTTTCTTT
v_call: TRBV3-1/TRBV3-2; j_call: TRBJ2-6; d_call: NA; clone_size: NA; cdr3_aa: CASSQAGANVLTF; cdr3_nt: TGTGCCAGCAGCCAAGCAGGGGCCAACGTCCTGACTTTC
v_call: TRBV5-1; j_call: TRBJ2-7; d_call: TRBD1; clone_size: NA; cdr3_aa: CASSRRTGAYEQYF; cdr3_nt: TGCGCCAGCAGCCGACGGACAGGTGCCTACGAGCAGTACTTC
v_call: TRBV28; j_call: TRBJ1-6; d_call: TRBD1; clone_size: NA; cdr3_aa: CASYSLLGQGAPTSSPLHF; cdr3_nt: TGTGCCAGTTATAGTCTCTTAGGACAGGGGGCCCCAACTAGTTCACCCCTCCACTTT
v_call: TRBV18; j_call: TRBJ1-1; d_call: NA; clone_size: few; cdr3_aa: CASSTDSNTEAFF; cdr3_nt: TGTGCCAGCTCGACAGATTCGAACACTGAAGCTTTCTTT
v_call: TRBV25-1; j_call: TRBJ2-6; d_call: NA; clone_size: NA; cdr3_aa: CASSGGISGANVLTF; cdr3_nt: TGTGCCAGCAGCGGCGGAATCTCTGGGGCCAACGTCCTGACTTTC
v_call: TRBV9; j_call: TRBJ2-1; d_call: TRBD2; clone_size: NA; cdr3_aa: CASSVGLAGGPRYNEQFF; cdr3_nt: TGTGCCAGCAGCGTTGGGCTAGCGGGGGGGCCGAGATACAATGAGCAGTTCTTC
v_call: TRBV28; j_call: TRBJ2-7; d_call: NA; clone_size: NA; cdr3_aa: CASNRVLGHEQYF; cdr3_nt: TGTGCCAGCAATAGGGTTTTGGGGCACGAGCAGTACTTC
v_call: TRBV6-2/TRBV6-3; j_call: TRBJ1-2; d_call: TRBD1; clone_size: NA; cdr3_aa: CASSYVYRGAYGYTF; cdr3_nt: TGTGCCAGCAGTTACGTATACAGGGGCGCATATGGCTACACCTTC
v_call: TRBV7-2; j_call: TRBJ2-3; d_call: NA; clone_size: NA; cdr3_aa: CASSFDRFTDTQYF; cdr3_nt: TGTGCCAGCAGCTTTGACAGATTCACAGATACGCAGTATTTT
v_call: TRBV12-3/TRBV12-4; j_call: TRBJ1-2; d_call: TRBD1; clone_size: NA; cdr3_aa: CASSAGQGGGYTF; cdr3_nt: TGTGCCAGCAGCGCTGGACAGGGAGGAGGCTACACCTTC
v_call: TRBV13; j_call: TRBJ1-6; d_call: TRBD1; clone_size: NA; cdr3_aa: CASSSAAGQGSSPLHF; cdr3_nt: TGTGCCAGCAGCTCGGCGGCCGGACAGGGAAGTTCACCCCTCCACTTT
v_call: TRBV19; j_call: TRBJ2-2; d_call: TRBD1; clone_size: NA; cdr3_aa: CASSMIGQGKTGELFF; cdr3_nt: TGTGCCAGTAGTATGATTGGACAGGGAAAGACCGGGGAGCTGTTTTTT
v_call: TRBV7-3; j_call: TRBJ2-3; d_call: TRBD1; clone_size: NA; cdr3_aa: CASSPTGGGTDTQYF; cdr3_nt: TGTGCCAGCAGCCCGACAGGGGGCGGCACAGATACGCAGTATTTT